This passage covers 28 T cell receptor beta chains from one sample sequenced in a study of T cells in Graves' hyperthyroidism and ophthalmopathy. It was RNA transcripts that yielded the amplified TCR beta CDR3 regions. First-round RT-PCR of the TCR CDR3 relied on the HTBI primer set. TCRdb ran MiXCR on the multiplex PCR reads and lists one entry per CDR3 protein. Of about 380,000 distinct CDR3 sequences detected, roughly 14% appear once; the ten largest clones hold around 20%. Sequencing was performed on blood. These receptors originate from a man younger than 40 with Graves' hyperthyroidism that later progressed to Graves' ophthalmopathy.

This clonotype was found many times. The CDR3 sequence is CASSLPPGRETQYF. CDR3 DNA sequence: TGTGCCAGCAGCTTACCCCCGGGAAGGGAGACCCAGTACTTC. This chain links TRBV13 with TRBJ2-5, with a possible D match to TRBD2 (5 bases). Germline CDR1 reads PRHDT; CDR2 reads FYEKMQ (reference sequence). V lost 2 bases and J 5 bases, leaving 12 bases between the germline ends. The CDR3 runs to 14 residues.

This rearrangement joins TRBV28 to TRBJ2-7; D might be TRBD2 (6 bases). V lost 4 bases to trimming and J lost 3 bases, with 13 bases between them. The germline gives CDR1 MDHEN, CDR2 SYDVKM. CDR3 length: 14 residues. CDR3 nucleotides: TGTGCCAGCAGTTCTCCCGGACTACGCTACGAGCAGTACTTC. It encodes CASSSPGLRYEQYF. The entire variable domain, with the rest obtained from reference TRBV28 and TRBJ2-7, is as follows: DVKVTQSSRYLVKRTGEKVFLECVQDMDHENMFWYRQDPGLGLRLIYFSYDVKMKEKGDIPEGYSVSREKKERFSLILESASTNQTSMYLCASSSPGLRYEQYFGPGTRLTVT.

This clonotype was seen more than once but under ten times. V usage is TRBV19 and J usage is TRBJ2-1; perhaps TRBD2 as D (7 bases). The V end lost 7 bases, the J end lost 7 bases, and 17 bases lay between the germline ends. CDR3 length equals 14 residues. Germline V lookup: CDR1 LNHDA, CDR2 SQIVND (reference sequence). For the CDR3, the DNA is TGTGCCAGTATTAGCCGGGGGGCTTCTAATGAGCAGTTCTTC. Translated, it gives CASISRGASNEQFF.

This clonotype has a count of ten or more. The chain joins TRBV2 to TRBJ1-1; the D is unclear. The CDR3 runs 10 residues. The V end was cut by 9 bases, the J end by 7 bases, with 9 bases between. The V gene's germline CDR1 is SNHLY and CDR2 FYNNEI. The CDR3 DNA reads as TGTGCCAGAGGTGGCCTTGAAGCTTTCTTT. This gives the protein CARGGLEAFF.

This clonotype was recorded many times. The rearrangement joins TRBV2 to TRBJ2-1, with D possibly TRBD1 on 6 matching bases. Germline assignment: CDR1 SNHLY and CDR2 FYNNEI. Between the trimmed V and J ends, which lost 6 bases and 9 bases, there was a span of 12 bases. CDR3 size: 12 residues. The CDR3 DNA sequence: TGTGCCAGCAGCCAACAGGGTAGTGAGCAGTTCTTC. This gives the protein CASSQQGSEQFF.

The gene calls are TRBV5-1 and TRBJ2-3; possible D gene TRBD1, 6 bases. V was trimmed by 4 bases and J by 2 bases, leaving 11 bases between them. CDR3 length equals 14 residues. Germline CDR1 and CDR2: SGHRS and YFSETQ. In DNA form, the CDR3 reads TGCGCCAGCAGCCTGGGACATAACACAGATACGCAGTATTTT. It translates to CASSLGHNTDTQYF.

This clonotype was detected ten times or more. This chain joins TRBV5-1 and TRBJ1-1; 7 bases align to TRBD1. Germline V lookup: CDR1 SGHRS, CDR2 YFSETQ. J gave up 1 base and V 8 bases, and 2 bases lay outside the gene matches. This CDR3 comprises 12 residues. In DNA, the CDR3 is TGCGCCAGTCGACAGGGGAACACTGAAGCTTTCTTT. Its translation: CASRQGNTEAFF.

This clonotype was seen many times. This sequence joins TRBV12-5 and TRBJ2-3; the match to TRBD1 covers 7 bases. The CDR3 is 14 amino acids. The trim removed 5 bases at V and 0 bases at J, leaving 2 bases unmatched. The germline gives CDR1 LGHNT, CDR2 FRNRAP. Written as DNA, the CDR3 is TGTGCTAGTGGTCTACAGGGGAGCACAGATACGCAGTATTTT. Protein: CASGLQGSTDTQYF.

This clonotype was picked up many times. The CDR3 here is CASSTGTGNYGYTF. DNA of the CDR3: TGTGCCAGCAGCACCGGGACAGGGAACTATGGCTACACCTTC. V usage is TRBV11-3 and J usage is TRBJ1-2, with 9 bases that match TRBD1. J gave up 2 bases and V 5 bases, and 3 bases lay outside the gene matches. This CDR3 is 14 amino acids long. Germline CDR1 and CDR2: SGHNT and YENEEA.

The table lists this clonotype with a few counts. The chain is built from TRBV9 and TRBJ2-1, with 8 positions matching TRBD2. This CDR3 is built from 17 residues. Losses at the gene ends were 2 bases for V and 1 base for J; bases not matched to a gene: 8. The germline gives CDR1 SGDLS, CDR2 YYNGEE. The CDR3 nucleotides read TGTGCCAGCAGCGTTCGGGAGGGGGTAGGATCCTACAATGAGCAGTTCTTC. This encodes CASSVREGVGSYNEQFF.

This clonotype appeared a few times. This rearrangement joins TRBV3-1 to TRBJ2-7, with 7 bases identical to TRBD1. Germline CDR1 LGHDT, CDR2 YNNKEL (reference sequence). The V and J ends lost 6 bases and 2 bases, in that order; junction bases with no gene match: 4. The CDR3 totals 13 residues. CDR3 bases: TGTGCCAGCAGAAGGGGACAGACCTACGAGCAGTACTTC. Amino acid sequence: CASRRGQTYEQYF.

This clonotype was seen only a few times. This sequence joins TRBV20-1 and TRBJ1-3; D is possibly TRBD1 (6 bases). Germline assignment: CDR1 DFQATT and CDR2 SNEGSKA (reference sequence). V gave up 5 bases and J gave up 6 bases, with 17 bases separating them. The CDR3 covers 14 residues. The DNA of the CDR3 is TGCAGTGCTCAGAGGTTGGGGGCGGAAAACACCATATATTTT. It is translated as CSAQRLGAENTIYF.

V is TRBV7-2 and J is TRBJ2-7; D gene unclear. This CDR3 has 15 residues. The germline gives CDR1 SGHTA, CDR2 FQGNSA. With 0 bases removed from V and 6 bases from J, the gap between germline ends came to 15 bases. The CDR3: CASSLAVIVGSEQYF. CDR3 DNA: TGTGCCAGCAGCTTAGCGGTTATAGTGGGGTCCGAGCAGTACTTC. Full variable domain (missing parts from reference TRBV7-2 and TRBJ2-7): GAGVSQSPSNKVTEKGKDVELRCDPISGHTALYWYRQSLGQGLEFLIYFQGNSAPDKSGLPSDRFSAERTGGSVSTLTIQRTQQEDSAVYLCASSLAVIVGSEQYFGPGTRLTVT.

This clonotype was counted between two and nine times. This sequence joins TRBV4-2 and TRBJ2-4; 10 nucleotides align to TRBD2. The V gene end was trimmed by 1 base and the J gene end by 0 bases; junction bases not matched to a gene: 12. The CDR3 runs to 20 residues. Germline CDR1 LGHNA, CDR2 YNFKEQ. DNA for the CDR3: TGTGCCAGCAGCCAAGTCCCCGCTAGCGGGGGAAAAGTAGCCAAAAACATTCAGTACTTC. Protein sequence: CASSQVPASGGKVAKNIQYF.

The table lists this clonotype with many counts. CDR3 loop: CASSGGDRRNEQFF. In DNA form, the CDR3 reads TGTGCCAGCAGCGGAGGGGACAGGAGAAATGAGCAGTTCTTC. This rearrangement joins TRBV11-2 to TRBJ2-1; 8 nucleotides line up with TRBD1. V shed 5 bases and J 7 bases; nucleotides not matched to a gene: 7. The CDR3 has 14 amino acids. Germline CDR1 is SGHAT and CDR2 is FQNNGV.

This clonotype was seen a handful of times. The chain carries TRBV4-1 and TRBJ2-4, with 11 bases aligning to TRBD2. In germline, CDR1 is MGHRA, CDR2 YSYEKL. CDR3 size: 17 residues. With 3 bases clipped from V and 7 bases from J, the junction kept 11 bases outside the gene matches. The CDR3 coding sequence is TGCGCCAGCAGCCACTACCCAGTAGCGGGGGGGCGGAACATTCAGTACTTC. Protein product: CASSHYPVAGGRNIQYF.

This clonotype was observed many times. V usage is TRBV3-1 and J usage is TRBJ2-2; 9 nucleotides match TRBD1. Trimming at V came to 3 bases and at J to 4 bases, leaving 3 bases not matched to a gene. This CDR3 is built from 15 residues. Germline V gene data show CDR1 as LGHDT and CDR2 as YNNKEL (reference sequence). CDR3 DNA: TGTGCCAGCAGCCATGGGACAGGGCCCACCGGGGAGCTGTTTTTT. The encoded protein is CASSHGTGPTGELFF.

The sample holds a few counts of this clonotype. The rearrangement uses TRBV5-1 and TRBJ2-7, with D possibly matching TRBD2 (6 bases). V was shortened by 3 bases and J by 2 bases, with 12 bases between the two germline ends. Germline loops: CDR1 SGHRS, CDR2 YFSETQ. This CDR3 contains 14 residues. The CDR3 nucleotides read TGCGCCAGCAGCTCCCGGGACTTTCCCTACGAGCAGTACTTC. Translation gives CASSSRDFPYEQYF.

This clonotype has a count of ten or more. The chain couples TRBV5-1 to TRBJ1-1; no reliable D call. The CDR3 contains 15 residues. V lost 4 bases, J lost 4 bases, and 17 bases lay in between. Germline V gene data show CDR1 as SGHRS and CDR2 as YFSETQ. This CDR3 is CASSPLKPESTEAFF. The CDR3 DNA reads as TGCGCCAGCAGCCCCTTAAAACCCGAAAGCACTGAAGCTTTCTTT.

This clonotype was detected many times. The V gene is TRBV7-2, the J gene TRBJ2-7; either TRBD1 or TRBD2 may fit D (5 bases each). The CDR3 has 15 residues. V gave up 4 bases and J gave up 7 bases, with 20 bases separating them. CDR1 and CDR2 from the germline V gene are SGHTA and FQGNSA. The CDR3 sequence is CASSYRDGKRGEQYF. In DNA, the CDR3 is TGTGCCAGCAGCTACCGGGACGGCAAACGGGGAGAGCAGTACTTC.

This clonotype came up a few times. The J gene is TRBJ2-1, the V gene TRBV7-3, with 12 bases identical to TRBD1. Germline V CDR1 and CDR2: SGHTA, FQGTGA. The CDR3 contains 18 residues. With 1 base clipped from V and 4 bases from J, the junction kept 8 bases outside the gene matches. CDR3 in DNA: TGTGCCAGCAGCTTAAGTTTGGGGACAGGGGGCGCGTACAATGAGCAGTTCTTC. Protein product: CASSLSLGTGGAYNEQFF.

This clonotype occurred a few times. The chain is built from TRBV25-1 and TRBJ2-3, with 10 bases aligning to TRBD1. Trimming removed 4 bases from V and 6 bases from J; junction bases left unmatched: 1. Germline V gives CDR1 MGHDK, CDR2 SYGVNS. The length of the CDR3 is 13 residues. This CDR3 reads CASSADRGDTQYF. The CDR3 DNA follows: TGTGCCAGCAGTGCGGACAGGGGGGATACGCAGTATTTT.

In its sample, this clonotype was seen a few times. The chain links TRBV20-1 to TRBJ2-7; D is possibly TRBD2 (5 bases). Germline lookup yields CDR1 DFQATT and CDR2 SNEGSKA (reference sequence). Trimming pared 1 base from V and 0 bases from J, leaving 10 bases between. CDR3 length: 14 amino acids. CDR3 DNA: TGCAGTGCTAGAGGGGTTGGAGGCTCCTACGAGCAGTACTTC. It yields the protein CSARGVGGSYEQYF.

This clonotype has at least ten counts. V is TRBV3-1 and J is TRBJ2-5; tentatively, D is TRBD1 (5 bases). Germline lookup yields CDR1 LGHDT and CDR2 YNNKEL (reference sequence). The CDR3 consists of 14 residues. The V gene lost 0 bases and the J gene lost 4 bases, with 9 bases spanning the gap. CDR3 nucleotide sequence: TGTGCCAGCAGCCAAGAAGGGGCGCGAGAGACCCAGTACTTC. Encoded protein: CASSQEGARETQYF.

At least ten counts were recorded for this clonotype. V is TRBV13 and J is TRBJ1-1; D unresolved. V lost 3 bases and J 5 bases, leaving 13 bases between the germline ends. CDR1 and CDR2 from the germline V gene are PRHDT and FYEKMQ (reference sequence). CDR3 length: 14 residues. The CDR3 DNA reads TGTGCCAGCAGCTTTTGGCAGGACGGGACTGAAGCTTTCTTT. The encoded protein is CASSFWQDGTEAFF. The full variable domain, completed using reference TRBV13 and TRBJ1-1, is AAGVIQSPRHLIKEKRETATLKCYPIPRHDTVYWYQQGPGQDPQFLISFYEKMQSDKGSIPDRFSAQQFSDYHSELNMSSLELGDSALYFCASSFWQDGTEAFFGQGTRLTVV.

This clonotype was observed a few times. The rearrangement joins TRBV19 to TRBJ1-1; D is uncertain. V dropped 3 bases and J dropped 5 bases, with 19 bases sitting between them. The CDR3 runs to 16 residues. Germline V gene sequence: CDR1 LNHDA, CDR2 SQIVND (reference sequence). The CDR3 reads CASSIPGQAEGTEAFF. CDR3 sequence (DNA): TGTGCCAGTAGTATCCCCGGGCAGGCCGAAGGGACTGAAGCTTTCTTT.

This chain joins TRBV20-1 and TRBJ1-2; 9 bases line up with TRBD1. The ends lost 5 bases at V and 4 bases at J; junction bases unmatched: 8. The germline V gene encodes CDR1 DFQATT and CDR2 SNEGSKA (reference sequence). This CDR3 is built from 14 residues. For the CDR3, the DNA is TGCAGTGCTCCCGGGACAGGGATGTTCTATGGCTACACCTTC. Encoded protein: CSAPGTGMFYGYTF.

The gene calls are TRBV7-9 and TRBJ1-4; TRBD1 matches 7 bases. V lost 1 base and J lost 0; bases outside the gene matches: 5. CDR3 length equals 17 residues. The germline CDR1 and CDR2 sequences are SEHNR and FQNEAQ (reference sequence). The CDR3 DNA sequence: TGTGCCAGCAGCTTAGGACAGGGTCCGACAACTAATGAAAAACTGTTTTTT. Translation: CASSLGQGPTTNEKLFF.